This section outlines one T cell receptor beta chain sequence together with its context. A single base separates this from a much larger clone, so it may be a read error. The sample comes from a study of tumor-infiltrating lymphocytes in primary liver carcinoma. Total RNA (roughly 530 ng) served as template for TCR beta cDNA synthesis primed by a constant-region primer. Three rounds of nested multiplex PCR with slightly modified ARM-PCR produced TCR beta libraries. Two initial PCR rounds of approximately 10 cycles each paired TRBV1-TRBV30 forward primers with a C-beta reverse primer. MiXCR, applied by TCRdb to the multiplex PCR reads, yields one record per CDR3 protein. The sample shows almost 200,000 distinct CDR3 sequences, almost 65% of them seen only once. Blood RNA came from unsorted whole blood; germline DNA was also extracted. This CDR3 is built from 9 residues. Looked up from germline, CDR1 is MNHEY and CDR2 is SVGAGI.

This receptor was obtained from a woman aged 55-69 years with primary liver carcinoma and hepatitis B virus infection. The chain uses TRBV6-5 and TRBJ2-3; D gene uncertain. Sequences were obtained from peripheral blood. The DNA for the CDR3 is TGTGCCCCCACGGATATGCAGTATTTT. Translation: CAPTDMQYF.